This T cell receptor (beta chain) was recovered during a study of blood T cells in healthy people across ages. Trimming at V came to 5 bases and at J to 8 bases, leaving 6 bases not matched to a gene. Per the germline V gene, CDR1 is SGHTA and CDR2 is FQGNSA. This CDR3 contains 14 residues. Broader study findings: Because donor CMV status was unknown, expanded clonotype changes were possibly confounded.

Turning to this clonotype: Its antigen is still unknown.

Primers used in a second PCR of roughly 6 to 12 cycles were a sample-barcoded 5' primer and a J-beta primer mix. Every cDNA molecule bore a tag from a template-switch adaptor containing 12 random nucleotides. One entry per CDR3 protein, called by TCRdb with MiXCR from the 5' RACE reads. The repertoire holds roughly 800,000 distinct CDR3 sequences, with 58% as singletons. Peripheral blood was drawn, approximately 10 milliliters per donor. Total RNA was extracted at no less than 6 micrograms per sample. The chain employs TRBV7-2 and TRBJ2-1; 10 bases fit TRBD1. This sequence originates from a man younger than 45 in good health. Input material: blood. The CDR3: CASSKGDRGHEQFF. CDR3 DNA: TGTGCCAGCAGCAAAGGGGACAGGGGTCATGAGCAGTTCTTC.